The 22 T cell receptor beta chains given below trace back to one sample, sequenced in a study of blood T cell repertoires in COVID-19. The assay was immunoSEQ multiplex PCR, and TCRdb's table has in-frame clones only and misses some. There are 250,000 to 300,000 clones in the sample; about 88% occur only once, and just under 2% lies in the top ten. Sequenced sample: peripheral blood. These receptors were obtained from a man younger than 45 with active or convalescent COVID-19.

The chain links TRBV7-9 to TRBJ2-2, with D possibly TRBD1 on 6 matching bases. Germline V lookup: CDR1 SEHNR, CDR2 FQNEAQ (reference sequence). The CDR3 covers 16 residues. The ends were cut back, 10 bases at V and 1 base at J, with 19 bases in the middle. As DNA, the CDR3 is TGTGCCAACCAGCCACTAGTGACAGGGAACACCGGGGAGCTGTTTTTT. Translation gives CANQPLVTGNTGELFF.

V and J are TRBV18 and TRBJ1-1; weak D call: TRBD1 (5 bases). CDR1 and CDR2 from the germline V gene are KGHSH and LQKENI. Trimming pared 4 bases from V and 6 bases from J, leaving 30 bases between. The CDR3 sequence is 19 residues long. The CDR3 loop is CASSLNQHSPGVIVSEAFF. In nucleotides, the CDR3 is TGTGCCAGCTCACTAAACCAGCATTCTCCGGGGGTAATCGTCTCTGAAGCTTTCTTT.

The sample holds one count of this clone. The chain links TRBV6-1 to TRBJ1-6; D may be TRBD1 (6 bases). V was cut by 3 bases and J by 5 bases, with 8 bases left in between. CDR3 length: 14 residues. Germline loops: CDR1 MNHNS, CDR2 SASEGT. The CDR3, as DNA: TGTGCCAGCAGTGAGAAGGGGGATAATTCACCCCTCCACTTT. It is translated as CASSEKGDNSPLHF.

This rearrangement joins TRBV7-2 to TRBJ2-5, with D possibly being TRBD2 (5 bases). The CDR3 has 14 residues. Germline CDR1 SGHTA, CDR2 FQGNSA. The ends were cut back, 5 bases at V and 2 bases at J, with 12 bases in the middle. The CDR3 region is CASSTLTGQETQYF. In DNA form, the CDR3 reads TGTGCCAGCAGCACCTTAACGGGGCAAGAGACCCAGTACTTC.

In this sample, this clone turned up a few times. The genes are TRBV6-6 and TRBJ2-7, with a tentative D call TRBD2 (6 bases). CDR1 is MNHNY, CDR2 SVGAGI, per germline (reference sequence). The CDR3 is 14 residues long. The V and J ends lost 4 bases and 3 bases respectively, with 13 bases between them. The CDR3 protein is CASSSPAGNYEQYF. CDR3 nucleotide sequence: TGTGCCAGCAGTTCCCCGGCGGGAAACTACGAGCAGTACTTC.

V is TRBV11-2 and J is TRBJ2-7; TRBD2 might be the D (5 bases). Trimming pared 8 bases from V and 7 bases from J, leaving 18 bases between. CDR3 size: 13 residues. Germline CDR1 is SGHAT and CDR2 is FQNNGV. The CDR3 loop is CASFGLGLGEQYF. CDR3 sequence (DNA): TGTGCCAGCTTCGGACTCGGGCTGGGAGAGCAGTACTTC.

The genes are TRBV11-2 and TRBJ2-1; D unclear. The germline gives CDR1 SGHAT, CDR2 FQNNGV. The CDR3 runs to 16 residues. The germline V and J ends were trimmed by 5 bases and 8 bases, with 22 bases remaining between them. This CDR3 is CASSPSPDWVFDEQFF. The CDR3 DNA reads as TGTGCCAGCAGCCCAAGCCCCGACTGGGTGTTTGATGAGCAGTTCTTC.

This clone was counted only a few times. This sequence joins TRBV7-9 and TRBJ1-4, with 7 bases fitting TRBD1. Germline assignment: CDR1 SEHNR and CDR2 FQNEAQ (reference sequence). The CDR3 is made up of 15 amino acids. The junction had 9 bases not matched to a gene; V was cut back by 3 bases and J by 8 bases. The CDR3 loop is CASSFNPQGGEKLFF. The CDR3 DNA is TGTGCCAGCAGCTTTAATCCGCAGGGGGGAGAAAAACTGTTTTTT.

There are a few counts of this clone. The chain combines TRBV10-2 with TRBJ2-7, with 8 bases aligning to TRBD1. This CDR3 contains 13 residues. V trimming: 2 bases; J trimming: 5 bases; junction bases outside the gene matches: 2. From germline, CDR1 is WSHSY and CDR2 SAAADI. CDR3 sequence reads: CASSETGGNEQYF. The CDR3 DNA follows: TGCGCCAGCAGTGAGACAGGGGGGAACGAGCAGTACTTC.

This clone was found once. J is TRBJ1-1 and V is TRBV5-6; 10 positions match TRBD1. Germline V gene data show CDR1 as SGHDT and CDR2 as YYEEEE. The CDR3 loop spans 14 amino acids. J lost 7 bases, V lost 2 bases, and 5 bases had no gene match. In DNA form, the CDR3 reads TGTGCCAGCAGCTTCCGGGACAGGGGCCTTGAAGCTTTCTTT. Amino acid sequence: CASSFRDRGLEAFF.

The rearrangement uses TRBV5-1 and TRBJ2-1; TRBD2 matches at 8 bases. Germline V gene data show CDR1 as SGHRS and CDR2 as YFSETQ. V lost 1 base to trimming and J lost 8 bases; unmatched junction nucleotides: 8. The CDR3 has 15 amino acids. CDR3 coding DNA: TGCGCCAGCAGCTTGATCGGGGGGGCCAGGGATGAGCAGTTCTTC. Translation: CASSLIGGARDEQFF.

The chain uses TRBV5-4 and TRBJ1-2; D perhaps matches TRBD1 (5 bases). CDR3 length equals 15 residues. The germline gives CDR1 SGHNT, CDR2 YYREEE (reference sequence). Trimming pared 1 base from V and 1 base from J, leaving 11 bases between. Here the CDR3 reads CASSLSDTYNYGYTF. The CDR3 nucleotides are TGTGCCAGCAGCTTGTCGGACACCTATAACTATGGCTACACCTTC.

The CDR3 is CASSPGDSHNQPQHF. DNA of the CDR3: TGTGCCAGCAGCCCCGGGGACAGCCATAATCAGCCCCAGCATTTT. The V call is TRBV6-5, the J call TRBJ1-5, with 7 bases fitting TRBD1. Germline CDR1 reads MNHEY; CDR2 reads SVGAGI. V trimming: 6 bases; J trimming: 4 bases; junction bases outside the gene matches: 9. The CDR3 spans 15 residues.

The chain carries TRBV4-1 and TRBJ1-4, with 7 bases matching TRBD1. With V trimmed by 4 bases and J by 0 bases, 14 bases remained unmatched. This CDR3 is built from 19 residues. The V gene's germline CDR1 is MGHRA and CDR2 YSYEKL. Here the CDR3 DNA reads TGCGCCAGCAGCCTTGCCAGAACAGGGGCCGTTGCAACTAATGAAAAACTGTTTTTT. Its protein is CASSLARTGAVATNEKLFF.

This sequence joins TRBV7-6 and TRBJ2-1; 14 nucleotides line up with TRBD2. Germline CDR1 and CDR2: SGHVS and FNYEAQ. CDR3 length: 17 residues. Trimming took 3 bases from V and 4 from J; bases not matched to a gene: 5. The DNA for the CDR3 is TGTGCCAGCAGCTTCGGACTAGCGGGGGGACTATACAATGAGCAGTTCTTC. The encoded protein is CASSFGLAGGLYNEQFF.

The genes are TRBV3-1 (or the pseudogene TRBV3-2) and TRBJ1-2; D not certain. V was clipped by 0 bases and J by 4 bases, with 9 bases between them. There are 14 residues in the CDR3. The germline CDR1 and CDR2 sequences are LGHDT and YNNKEL (reference sequence). The CDR3 nucleotides read TGTGCCAGCAGCCAAGACCCGGCGGTCTATGGCTACACCTTC. It specifies CASSQDPAVYGYTF.

The chain links TRBV19 to TRBJ2-3; TRBD2 is a possible D gene (5 bases). The V end was cut by 1 base, the J end by 0 bases, with 20 bases between. The V gene's germline CDR1 is LNHDA and CDR2 SQIVND (reference sequence). CDR3 length: 19 amino acids. The CDR3 loop is CASSIALLVGGSSTDTQYF. The CDR3 nucleotides are TGTGCCAGTAGTATAGCCTTATTGGTTGGAGGAAGTAGCACAGATACGCAGTATTTT.

The J gene is TRBJ1-6, the V gene TRBV30; D possibly corresponds to TRBD1 (5 bases). Looked up from germline, CDR1 is GTSNPN and CDR2 is SVGIG (reference sequence). Trimming cost V 5 bases and J 4 bases, with 9 bases left between them. This CDR3 region has 13 residues. CDR3 in DNA: TGTGCCTGGGGACAAGCTTATAATTCACCCCTCCACTTT. Amino acids: CAWGQAYNSPLHF. The full variable domain, in which reference TRBV30 and TRBJ1-6 provide the parts outside the CDR3, is SQTIHQWPATLVQPVGSPLSLECTVEGTSNPNLYWYRQAAGRGLQLLFYSVGIGQISSEVPQNLSASRPQDRQFILSSKKLLLSDSGFYLCAWGQAYNSPLHFGNGTRLTVT.

CDR3 DNA: TGCGCCAGCAGCCCACGACTAGCGGGGGGCATCTACGAGCAGTACTTC. This encodes CASSPRLAGGIYEQYF. The chain recombines TRBV4-1 with TRBJ2-7; 13 bases fit TRBD2. CDR1 and CDR2 from the germline V gene are MGHRA and YSYEKL. There are 16 residues in the CDR3. V trimming: 4 bases; J trimming: 3 bases; junction bases outside the gene matches: 6.

This clone came up once. This chain uses TRBV19 with TRBJ2-7; D unresolved. Per the germline V gene, CDR1 is LNHDA and CDR2 is SQIVND (reference sequence). The CDR3 loop spans 13 amino acids. The V and J ends lost 8 bases and 1 base respectively, with 12 bases between them. CDR3 nucleotide sequence: TGTGCCAGTTTTAGTCCCTATTCCTACGAGCAGTACTTC. Translated: CASFSPYSYEQYF.

The chain recombines TRBV11-2 with TRBJ1-2; TRBD1 agrees at 7 bases. V lost 4 bases to trimming and J lost 8 bases; unmatched junction nucleotides: 13. Germline CDR1 and CDR2: SGHAT and FQNNGV. The CDR3 contains 15 residues. The CDR3, as DNA: TGTGCCAGCAGCTCGGTTAAAGACAGGGCTCGGGGCTACACCTTC. Amino acids: CASSSVKDRARGYTF.

This clone has just one count. The chain combines TRBV7-8 with TRBJ1-1; 10 bases agree with TRBD1. CDR3 length: 14 residues. Germline V lookup: CDR1 SGHVS, CDR2 FQNEAQ. The V and J ends lost 4 bases and 7 bases, in that order; junction bases with no gene match: 6. The DNA of the CDR3 is TGTGCCAGCAGCTCGGGGACAGGGGCAGTTGAAGCTTTCTTT. It is translated as CASSSGTGAVEAFF. Filled out from reference TRBV7-8 and TRBJ1-1, the complete variable domain reads GAGVSQSPRYKVAKRGQDVALRCDPISGHVSLFWYQQALGQGPEFLTYFQNEAQLDKSGLPSDRFFAERPEGSVSTLKIQRTQQEDSAVYLCASSSGTGAVEAFFGQGTRLTVV.